What follows are 31 T cell receptor beta chains derived from one specimen sequenced in a study of spatial heterogeneity in lung cancer. TCRdb recomputed calls from the 5' RACE reads with MiXCR, one row per CDR3 protein. The sample contains roughly 91,000 distinct CDR3 sequences, 15% to 20% of which appear only once. Described time point: sample taken at primary tumor resection. The input material, whole RNA from tumor, nontumor lung or frozen PBMC, was sequenced unsorted. The specimen comprised PBMCs, sampled at surgery. Receptors were obtained from a male donor with early-stage non-small cell lung cancer.

The chain couples TRBV24-1 to TRBJ2-2, with D possibly being TRBD1 (6 bases). The V and J ends lost 5 bases and 1 base respectively, with 7 bases between them. Per the germline V gene, CDR1 is KGHDR and CDR2 is SFDVKD. This CDR3 region has 14 residues. The DNA for the CDR3 is TGTGCCACCAGTGCACAGGGGAACACCGGGGAGCTGTTTTTT. As protein: CATSAQGNTGELFF.

This clonotype was seen at least ten times. V is TRBV28 and J is TRBJ1-1; D possibly corresponds to TRBD1 (5 bases). CDR1 and CDR2 (germline): MDHEN, SYDVKM. The CDR3 length is 13 residues. Trimming left V 6 bases short and J 2 bases short, with 10 bases between. CDR3 amino acids: CASSLRDNTEAFF. The CDR3 region has the DNA TGTGCCAGCAGCCTTCGGGACAACACTGAAGCTTTCTTT.

This clonotype was counted at least ten times. This rearrangement joins TRBV29-1 to TRBJ1-2, with a possible D match to TRBD1 (6 bases). V lost 5 bases and J 5 bases, leaving 9 bases between the germline ends. The V gene's germline CDR1 is SQVTM and CDR2 ANQGSEA. The CDR3 has 11 residues. CDR3 protein: CSVTTGYGYTF. CDR3 sequence (DNA): TGCAGCGTTACAACAGGGTATGGCTACACCTTC.

As regards this clonotype: It may be a read error: a sequence one base away is much more abundant. The chain joins TRBV10-3 to TRBJ2-3, with D perhaps matching TRBD2 (6 bases). CDR3 size: 15 residues. Germline V gene sequence: CDR1 ENHRY, CDR2 SYGVKD. Trimming removed 3 bases at V and 2 bases at J, with 12 bases between. The CDR3, as DNA: TGTGCCATCAGTGACCGGGGGAGGTCCACAGATACGCAGTATTTT. This gives the protein CAISDRGRSTDTQYF.

This clonotype has more than one count but fewer than ten. This sequence joins TRBV7-2 and TRBJ2-2; D gene unclear. Trimming shortened V by 1 base and J by 9 bases, and 3 bases separated the two germline ends. The CDR3 has 11 amino acids. Per the germline V gene, CDR1 is SGHTA and CDR2 is FQGNSA. The chain's CDR3 is CASSLGRELFF. The CDR3 region has the DNA TGTGCCAGCAGCTTAGGCAGGGAGCTGTTTTTT.

This clonotype was detected only a few times. This chain links TRBV4-1 with TRBJ1-2; D remains ambiguous. Per germline, CDR1 MGHRA and CDR2 YSYEKL. The CDR3 contains 14 residues. With 0 bases removed from V and 2 bases from J, the gap between germline ends came to 7 bases. CDR3 residues: CASSQDLRNYGYTF. The CDR3 DNA sequence: TGCGCCAGCAGCCAAGATCTCAGGAACTATGGCTACACCTTC.

The chain links TRBV7-2 to TRBJ1-1; 7 bases are a match to TRBD1. There are 14 residues in the CDR3. The V segment lost 4 bases and the J segment 4 bases; nucleotides outside the gene matches: 6. Looked up from germline, CDR1 is SGHTA and CDR2 is FQGNSA. The CDR3 sequence is CASSYRGLGTEAFF. The CDR3 DNA is TGTGCCAGCAGCTACAGGGGTCTTGGCACTGAAGCTTTCTTT.

This clonotype was counted only a few times. This sequence joins TRBV5-8 and TRBJ1-5; maybe TRBD1 (5 bases). Germline assignment: CDR1 SGHTS and CDR2 YDEGEE. Between the trimmed V and J ends, which lost 0 bases and 6 bases, there was a span of 13 bases. This CDR3 is 15 amino acids long. Here the CDR3 DNA reads TGTGCCAGCAGCTTGGTTTTAGGGGTGGGTCAGCCCCAGCATTTT. Protein product: CASSLVLGVGQPQHF.

This clonotype was observed a handful of times. CDR3 residues: CASTPGLAGSNEQFF. CDR3 in DNA: TGTGCCAGCACCCCGGGACTAGCGGGAAGCAATGAGCAGTTCTTC. This chain joins TRBV28 and TRBJ2-1; 13 nucleotides match TRBD2. CDR3 length: 15 residues. V lost 7 bases and J lost 6; bases outside the gene matches: 6. Germline V gene data show CDR1 as MDHEN and CDR2 as SYDVKM.

This clonotype was detected a few times. J is TRBJ2-5 and V is TRBV5-6; 10 bases line up with TRBD2. With V trimmed by 5 bases and J by 3 bases, 7 bases remained unmatched. This CDR3 contains 15 residues. Germline-derived CDR1 and CDR2 are SGHDT and YYEEEE. The CDR3 coding sequence is TGTGCCAGCAGTTCTAGCGGGAGAGGGGAAGAGACCCAGTACTTC. Its protein product is CASSSSGRGEETQYF.

This sequence joins TRBV5-5 and TRBJ2-3; D remains ambiguous. Trimming took off 1 base at V and 2 bases at J, with 2 bases between the two ends. Germline values: CDR1 SGHKS, CDR2 YYEKEE (reference sequence). There are 12 residues in the CDR3. The chain's CDR3 is CASSLFTDTQYF. The CDR3 bases are TGTGCCAGCAGCTTGTTCACAGATACGCAGTATTTT. Variable domain in full (rest from reference TRBV5-5 and TRBJ2-3): DAGVTQSPTHLIKTRGQQVTLRCSPISGHKSVSWYQQVLGQGPQFIFQYYEKEERGRGNFPDRFSARQFPNYSSELNVNALLLGDSALYLCASSLFTDTQYFGPGTRLTVL.

This chain connects TRBV28 to TRBJ2-5, with no clear D. The CDR3 spans 14 residues. CDR1 is MDHEN and CDR2 is SYDVKM in the germline V gene. Trimming cost V 3 bases and J 1 base, with 9 bases left between them. DNA of the CDR3: TGTGCCAGCAGTTTCCGGCGTTCCCAAGAGACCCAGTACTTC. This gives the protein CASSFRRSQETQYF.

The chain is built from TRBV10-3 and TRBJ1-4; D remains ambiguous. CDR1 is ENHRY, CDR2 SYGVKD, per germline. This CDR3 contains 16 residues. Trimming removed 6 bases at V and 1 base at J, with 15 bases between. The CDR3 sequence: CAISSLPGITNEKLFF. In DNA, the CDR3 is TGTGCCATCAGCTCCCTCCCCGGGATAACTAATGAAAAACTGTTTTTT.

This clonotype was observed many times. The J gene is TRBJ2-3, the V gene TRBV20-1, with D possibly being TRBD1 or TRBD2 (5 bases each). The CDR3 contains 13 residues. Per germline, CDR1 DFQATT and CDR2 SNEGSKA (reference sequence). Trimming shortened V by 5 bases and J by 4 bases, and 13 bases separated the two germline ends. CDR3 sequence reads: CSAALGTADTQYF. CDR3 nucleotide sequence: TGCAGTGCTGCACTCGGGACCGCAGATACGCAGTATTTT.

This clonotype came up a few times. The V and J genes are TRBV12-3 or TRBV12-4 and TRBJ2-5; tentatively, D is TRBD1 (6 bases). This CDR3 has 14 residues. Trimming stripped 3 bases from V and 4 bases from J, with 12 bases between. CDR3: CASSFTGSRETQYF. The CDR3 coding sequence is TGTGCCAGCAGTTTTACAGGGTCCCGAGAGACCCAGTACTTC.

This clonotype was detected a few times. The rearrangement uses TRBV30 and TRBJ2-4, with TRBD1 identical over 7 bases. The CDR3 has 12 amino acids. V gave up 3 bases and J gave up 9 bases; unmatched junction bases: 5. In germline, CDR1 is GTSNPN, CDR2 SVGIG (reference sequence). CDR3 amino acids: CAWRPGGRIQYF. CDR3 nucleotides: TGTGCCTGGAGGCCAGGGGGTCGCATTCAGTACTTC.

Note on this clonotype: One end of the junction fails to match germline, which may point to a read error. CDR3 in amino acids: CAGSPGNLVAYEQYF. CDR3 sequence (DNA): TGTGCCGGCTCGCCCGGGAACCTAGTGGCCTACGAGCAGTACTTC. This chain uses TRBV18 with TRBJ2-7; D is possibly TRBD2 (5 bases). The germline gives CDR1 KGHSH, CDR2 LQKENI. The CDR3 loop spans 15 amino acids.

This clonotype came up many times. The chain is built from TRBV20-1 and TRBJ2-2, with D maybe TRBD2 (6 bases). Germline CDR1 reads DFQATT; CDR2 reads SNEGSKA (reference sequence). The germline V and J ends were trimmed by 5 bases and 1 base, with 8 bases remaining between them. This CDR3 comprises 13 residues. The DNA of the CDR3 is TGCAGTGCTTCTAGCGTGAACACCGGGGAGCTGTTTTTT. Protein: CSASSVNTGELFF.

This clonotype occurred a few times. This rearrangement joins TRBV7-9 to TRBJ1-2; D perhaps matches TRBD1 (5 bases). CDR3 length: 17 amino acids. V lost 4 bases, J lost 4 bases, and 22 bases lay in between. The germline V gene has CDR1 SEHNR and CDR2 FQNEAQ (reference sequence). The CDR3 loop reads CASSSTLSGAQGYGYTF. The DNA of the CDR3 is TGTGCCAGCAGCTCGACGCTGAGCGGGGCGCAGGGCTATGGCTACACCTTC.

The chain couples TRBV14 to TRBJ1-1; D unclear. The V gene's germline CDR1 is SGHDN and CDR2 FVKESK. The V and J ends lost 2 bases and 4 bases respectively, with 5 bases between them. The CDR3 spans 12 residues. For the CDR3, the DNA is TGTGCCAGCAGCCAAACAACCACTGAAGCTTTCTTT. This codes for CASSQTTTEAFF.

This clonotype was recorded a few times. The gene calls are TRBV28 and TRBJ2-5; 8 nucleotides line up with TRBD1. Losses at the gene ends were 6 bases for V and 1 base for J; bases not matched to a gene: 7. The CDR3 loop spans 15 amino acids. Germline V lookup: CDR1 MDHEN, CDR2 SYDVKM. The CDR3 DNA reads TGTGCCAGCAGAAATCTGGACAGGGCCCAAGAGACCCAGTACTTC. This gives the protein CASRNLDRAQETQYF.

The chain recombines TRBV12-3 or TRBV12-4 with TRBJ2-5; no clear D gene. Trimming left V 3 bases short and J 4 bases short, with 6 bases between. The CDR3 has 12 amino acids. The CDR3 sequence is CASSFGPETQYF. The CDR3 DNA sequence: TGTGCCAGCAGTTTCGGGCCAGAGACCCAGTACTTC.

This clonotype was counted once. The chain recombines TRBV20-1 with TRBJ2-5; D uncertain. The V and J ends lost 6 bases and 4 bases respectively, with 9 bases between them. The germline V gene encodes CDR1 DFQATT and CDR2 SNEGSKA (reference sequence). The CDR3 extends over 11 amino acids. Written as DNA, the CDR3 is TGCAGTGCCTATTCGGCAGAGACCCAGTACTTC. Translated, it gives CSAYSAETQYF.

The CDR3 nucleotides are TGTGCCAGCAGTTACCAGGACAGGGAGGACAATGAGCAGTTCTTC. This translates into CASSYQDREDNEQFF. V is TRBV6-6 and J is TRBJ2-1; 8 nucleotides agree with TRBD1. This CDR3 has 15 residues. J lost 5 bases, V lost 2 bases, and 5 bases had no gene match. Germline V CDR1 and CDR2: MNHNY, SVGAGI (reference sequence).

The chain couples TRBV2 to TRBJ1-2, with 8 bases that match TRBD1. There are 14 residues in the CDR3. The J segment lost 8 bases and the V segment lost 6 bases, leaving 11 bases of the junction unmatched. CDR1 is SNHLY, CDR2 FYNNEI, per germline. The chain's CDR3 is CASSDWDRPWGYTF. The DNA of the CDR3 is TGTGCCAGCAGCGATTGGGACAGGCCTTGGGGCTACACCTTC.

In its sample, this clonotype was seen a few times. The chain links TRBV29-1 to TRBJ2-7, with D tentatively TRBD2 (6 bases). CDR3 length: 13 amino acids. Per germline, CDR1 SQVTM and CDR2 ANQGSEA. The V end was cut by 5 bases, the J end by 0 bases, with 11 bases between. CDR3 bases: TGCAGCGTTATACGGGACTTCTCCTACGAGCAGTACTTC. Amino acids: CSVIRDFSYEQYF.

The V call is TRBV7-2, the J call TRBJ2-5; unclear D gene. This CDR3 has 14 residues. The V gene's germline CDR1 is SGHTA and CDR2 FQGNSA. Between the trimmed V and J ends, which lost 0 bases and 2 bases, there was a span of 7 bases. The CDR3 reads CASSLARVQETQYF. The CDR3 bases are TGTGCCAGCAGCTTAGCGCGTGTACAAGAGACCCAGTACTTC.

This clonotype occurred a few times. The chain has TRBV2 and TRBJ2-1; D is possibly TRBD2 (6 bases). The germline CDR1 and CDR2 sequences are SNHLY and FYNNEI. V was pared by 6 bases and J by 5 bases, with 14 bases between. This CDR3 region has 14 residues. The CDR3 loop reads CASRPGLNNNEQFF. The CDR3 coding sequence is TGTGCCAGCAGACCGGGACTGAATAACAATGAGCAGTTCTTC.

V and J are TRBV27 and TRBJ1-6, with D perhaps TRBD1 (5 bases). The CDR3 has 15 residues. The germline V gene encodes CDR1 MNHEY and CDR2 SMNVEV (reference sequence). V was pared by 5 bases and J by 10 bases, with 18 bases between. The CDR3 sequence is CASSPTRGEGSPLHF. For the CDR3, the DNA is TGTGCCAGCAGTCCCACGCGGGGAGAGGGGTCACCCCTCCACTTT.

The rearrangement links TRBV30 to TRBJ1-1; maybe TRBD1 (6 bases). The germline CDR1 and CDR2 sequences are GTSNPN and SVGIG (reference sequence). The CDR3 consists of 13 residues. Here the CDR3 DNA reads TGTGTCCGTCAGGGGAACGGAAACACTGAAGCTTTCTTT. Amino acid sequence: CVRQGNGNTEAFF.

CDR3 protein: CASSVYRGQGNQPQHF. CDR3 DNA sequence: TGTGCCAGCAGTGTCTACAGGGGGCAGGGGAATCAGCCCCAGCATTTT. The chain recombines TRBV12-3 or TRBV12-4 with TRBJ1-5; 9 bases align to TRBD1. The CDR3 runs to 16 residues. The trim removed 5 bases at V and 4 bases at J, leaving 9 bases unmatched.